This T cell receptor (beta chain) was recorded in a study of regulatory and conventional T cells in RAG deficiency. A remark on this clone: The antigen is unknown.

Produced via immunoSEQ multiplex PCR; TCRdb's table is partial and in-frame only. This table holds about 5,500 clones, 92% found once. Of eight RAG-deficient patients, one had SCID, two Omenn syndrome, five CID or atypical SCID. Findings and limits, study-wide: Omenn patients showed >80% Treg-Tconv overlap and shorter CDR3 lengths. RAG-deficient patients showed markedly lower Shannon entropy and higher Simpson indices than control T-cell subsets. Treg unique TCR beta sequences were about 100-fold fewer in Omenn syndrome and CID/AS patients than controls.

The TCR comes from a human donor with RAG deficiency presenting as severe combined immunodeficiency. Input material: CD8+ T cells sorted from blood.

The chain's CDR3 is CASSLTGFGANVLTF. The CDR3 region has the DNA TGCGCCAGCAGCTTGACAGGGTTTGGGGCCAACGTCCTGACTTTC. This chain joins TRBV5-1 and TRBJ2-6; a possible D gene is TRBD1 (6 bases). V shed 1 base and J shed 3 bases, with 8 bases lying between them. Germline CDR1 and CDR2: SGHRS and YFSETQ. This CDR3 has 15 residues.